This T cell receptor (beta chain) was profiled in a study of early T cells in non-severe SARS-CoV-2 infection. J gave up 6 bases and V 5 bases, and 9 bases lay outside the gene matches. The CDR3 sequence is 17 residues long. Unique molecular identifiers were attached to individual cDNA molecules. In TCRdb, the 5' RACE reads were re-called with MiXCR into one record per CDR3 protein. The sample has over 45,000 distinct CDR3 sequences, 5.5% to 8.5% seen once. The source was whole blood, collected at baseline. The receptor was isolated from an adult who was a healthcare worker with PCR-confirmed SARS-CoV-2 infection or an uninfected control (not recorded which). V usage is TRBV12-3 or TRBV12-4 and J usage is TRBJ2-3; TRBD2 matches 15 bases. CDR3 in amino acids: CASSPGTSGGSVDTQYF. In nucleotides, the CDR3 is TGTGCCAGCAGTCCGGGGACTAGCGGGGGGTCGGTGGATACGCAGTATTTT.